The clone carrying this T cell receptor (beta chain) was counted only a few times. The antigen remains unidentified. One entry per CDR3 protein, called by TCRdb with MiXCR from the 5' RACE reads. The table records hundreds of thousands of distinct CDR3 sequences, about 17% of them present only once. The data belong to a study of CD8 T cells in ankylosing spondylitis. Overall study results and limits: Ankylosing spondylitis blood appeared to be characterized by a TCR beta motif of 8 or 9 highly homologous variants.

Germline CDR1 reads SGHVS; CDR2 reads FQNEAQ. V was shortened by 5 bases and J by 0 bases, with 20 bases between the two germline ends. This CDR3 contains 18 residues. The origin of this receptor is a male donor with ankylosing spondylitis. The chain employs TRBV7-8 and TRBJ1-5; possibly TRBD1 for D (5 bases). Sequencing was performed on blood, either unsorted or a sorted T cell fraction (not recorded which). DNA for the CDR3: TGTGCCAGCAGCCAACCGTTACAGGATATTTATAGCAATCAGCCCCAGCATTTT. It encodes CASSQPLQDIYSNQPQHF.